Below are 21 T cell receptor beta chains sequenced from a single sample in a study of blood T cell repertoires in COVID-19. TCRdb's table, derived via immunoSEQ multiplex PCR, lists solely in-frame clones and lacks some. The sample includes 160,000 or so clones, around nine tenths of them seen just once. The sample was peripheral blood. All receptors derive from a woman in her sixties or seventies with COVID-19, enrolled during active disease.

The chain joins TRBV6-5 to TRBJ2-3; D gene uncertain. The CDR3 consists of 13 residues. The ends were cut back, 6 bases at V and 5 bases at J, with 12 bases in the middle. Germline V lookup: CDR1 MNHEY, CDR2 SVGAGI. As DNA, the CDR3 is TGTGCCAGCAGGCGCAACCTCGGAGATACGCAGTATTTT. As protein: CASRRNLGDTQYF.

This chain connects TRBV2 to TRBJ1-1; D may be TRBD1 (5 bases). The germline CDR1 and CDR2 sequences are SNHLY and FYNNEI. V shed 7 bases and J shed 5 bases, with 20 bases lying between them. The CDR3 covers 15 residues. The CDR3 here is CASTSKGLGGTEAFF. CDR3 bases: TGTGCCAGCACCTCGAAGGGACTGGGAGGGACTGAAGCTTTCTTT.

The rearrangement links TRBV5-1 to TRBJ2-7, with TRBD1 identical over 9 bases. CDR3 length equals 14 residues. V was clipped by 0 bases and J by 3 bases; unmatched bases: 1. The germline V gene has CDR1 SGHRS and CDR2 YFSETQ. CDR3 sequence: CASSLGQGGYEQYF. The CDR3 DNA reads TGCGCCAGCAGCTTGGGACAGGGGGGCTACGAGCAGTACTTC. Variable domain in full (rest from reference TRBV5-1 and TRBJ2-7): KAGVTQTPRYLIKTRGQQVTLSCSPISGHRSVSWYQQTPGQGLQFLFEYFSETQRNKGNFPGRFSGRQFSNSRSEMNVSTLELGDSALYLCASSLGQGGYEQYFGPGTRLTVT.

The chain is built from TRBV3-1 (or the pseudogene TRBV3-2) and TRBJ1-3; D is undetermined. The ends were cut back, 2 bases at V and 0 bases at J, with 8 bases in the middle. Germline V CDR1 and CDR2: LGHDT, YNNKEL (reference sequence). CDR3 length equals 15 residues. For the CDR3, the DNA is TGTGCCAGCAGCCAATCACGGGACTCTGGAAACACCATATATTTT. Translation gives CASSQSRDSGNTIYF.

This clone has only one observation. The chain has TRBV29-1 and TRBJ1-4; no definite D call. Germline lookup yields CDR1 SQVTM and CDR2 ANQGSEA. This CDR3 contains 12 residues. V shed 6 bases and J shed 3 bases, with 8 bases lying between them. Here the CDR3 reads CSVQSSNEKLFF. The CDR3 DNA reads as TGCAGCGTACAATCCTCTAATGAAAAACTGTTTTTT.

The chain recombines TRBV2 with TRBJ2-5, with 11 bases identical to TRBD2. Germline trimming cut 8 bases from V and 1 base from J; bases unmatched to any gene: 6. Per the germline V gene, CDR1 is SNHLY and CDR2 is FYNNEI. The CDR3 spans 15 residues. CDR3 amino acids: CASVAGGLGQETQYF. The CDR3, as DNA: TGTGCCAGCGTAGCGGGGGGGCTGGGCCAAGAGACCCAGTACTTC.

This clone was seen only once. The rearrangement links TRBV23-1 to TRBJ2-3; the match to TRBD1 covers 7 bases. TRBV23-1 is identified as an open reading frame with a role that is uncertain. This CDR3 region has 17 residues. The V segment lost 2 bases and the J segment 2 bases; nucleotides outside the gene matches: 10. CDR3 sequence reads: CASSQRGQSHFTDTQYF. The CDR3, as DNA: TGCGCCAGCAGTCAAAGGGGACAGTCTCACTTCACAGATACGCAGTATTTT.

The J gene is TRBJ2-1, the V gene TRBV18; D perhaps matches TRBD2 (6 bases). CDR1 is KGHSH, CDR2 LQKENI, per germline. The CDR3 sequence is 13 residues long. V was clipped by 3 bases and J by 5 bases, with 8 bases between them. CDR3 protein: CASSPLANNEQFF. DNA for the CDR3: TGTGCCAGCTCACCCCTAGCGAACAATGAGCAGTTCTTC.

V usage is TRBV4-1 and J usage is TRBJ1-4, with D perhaps matching TRBD1 (5 bases). Trimming took 0 bases from V and 0 from J, leaving 14 bases between them. CDR1 is MGHRA and CDR2 is YSYEKL in the germline V gene. The CDR3 totals 18 residues. CDR3 coding DNA: TGCGCCAGCAGCCAAGATCTTACAGGCGACGCAACTAATGAAAAACTGTTTTTT. This encodes CASSQDLTGDATNEKLFF.

This chain joins TRBV6-4 and TRBJ2-2; TRBD2 matches 7 bases. CDR3 length equals 15 residues. V was pared by 6 bases and J by 1 base, with 5 bases of the junction left unmatched. CDR1 and CDR2 (germline): MRHNA, SNTAGT. CDR3 bases: TGTGCCAGCAGCGTAGTAGCGGGGAACACCGGGGAGCTGTTTTTT. Translation: CASSVVAGNTGELFF.

This chain connects TRBV19 to TRBJ2-3, with 9 bases lining up with TRBD2. The CDR3 extends over 14 amino acids. With 9 bases clipped from V and 3 bases from J, the junction kept 7 bases outside the gene matches. Germline V gene data show CDR1 as LNHDA and CDR2 as SQIVND (reference sequence). This CDR3 is CASESGGITDTQYF. As DNA, the CDR3 is TGTGCCAGCGAAAGCGGGGGGATTACAGATACGCAGTATTTT.

The rearrangement joins TRBV6-5 to TRBJ2-3; 10 positions match TRBD2. The germline CDR1 and CDR2 sequences are MNHEY and SVGAGI. The CDR3 consists of 15 residues. Trimming removed 6 bases from V and 8 bases from J; junction bases left unmatched: 11. The CDR3 region is CASREGTSDSGTQYF. The CDR3 region has the DNA TGTGCCAGCAGAGAGGGGACTAGCGATAGTGGTACGCAGTATTTT.

This clone appeared a few times. V and J are TRBV15 and TRBJ1-6; 7 bases fit TRBD1. Trimming at V came to 0 bases and at J to 9 bases, leaving 8 bases not matched to a gene. CDR3 length: 16 amino acids. Germline assignment: CDR1 LNHNV and CDR2 YYDKDF (reference sequence). The CDR3 reads CATSRDLTGATSPLHF. As DNA, the CDR3 is TGTGCCACCAGCAGAGATTTAACAGGGGCGACTTCACCCCTCCACTTT.

This clone occurred a few times. V usage is TRBV29-1 and J usage is TRBJ1-2; 9 bases agree with TRBD1. Looked up from germline, CDR1 is SQVTM and CDR2 is ANQGSEA. Trimming removed 7 bases from V and 8 bases from J; junction bases left unmatched: 14. CDR3 length equals 14 residues. CDR3: CSGGTGTGGLGYTF. In nucleotides, the CDR3 is TGCAGCGGAGGGACAGGGACCGGAGGGTTAGGCTACACCTTC.

This chain uses TRBV20-1 with TRBJ2-1; D may be TRBD2 (5 bases). The CDR3 is made up of 12 amino acids. Germline-derived CDR1 and CDR2 are DFQATT and SNEGSKA (reference sequence). Between the trimmed V and J ends, which lost 3 bases and 9 bases, there was a span of 12 bases. The DNA for the CDR3 is TGCAGTGCTAGTAAAGGAGGTATTGAGCAGTTCTTC. Its translation is CSASKGGIEQFF.

The chain links TRBV14 to TRBJ1-2; the D gene is possibly TRBD1 (5 bases). Germline V gene lookup returns CDR1 SGHDN and CDR2 FVKESK. The CDR3 length is 16 residues. V lost 3 bases to trimming and J lost 5 bases, with 19 bases between them. The DNA for the CDR3 is TGTGCCAGCAGCCACCGGGGGGAGAATCTAGGGTATGGCTACACCTTC. This sequence encodes CASSHRGENLGYGYTF.

This clone was picked up a small number of times. Distinct nucleotide sequences in the sample also encode this CDR3. V and J are TRBV6-4 and TRBJ2-1; TRBD2 aligns across 14 bases. The CDR3 length is 16 residues. V was pared by 0 bases and J by 6 bases, with 1 base of the junction left unmatched. Germline CDR1 reads MRHNA; CDR2 reads SNTAGT. The CDR3: CASSDSGLAGGNEQFF. CDR3 nucleotide sequence: TGTGCCAGCAGTGACTCAGGACTAGCGGGGGGCAATGAGCAGTTCTTC.

The rearrangement links TRBV5-5 to TRBJ1-4; D is ambiguous. The CDR3 sequence is 16 residues long. The V and J ends lost 0 bases and 8 bases respectively, with 17 bases between them. Germline V gives CDR1 SGHKS, CDR2 YYEKEE (reference sequence). As DNA, the CDR3 is TGTGCCAGCAGCTTGGAATATATTAGAGGGAACGAAAAACTGTTTTTT. Protein product: CASSLEYIRGNEKLFF.

This clone has more than one count but fewer than ten. V usage is TRBV4-2 and J usage is TRBJ2-1, with D perhaps TRBD2 (6 bases). Trimming removed 1 base at V and 0 bases at J, with 10 bases between. There are 16 residues in the CDR3. Germline V lookup: CDR1 LGHNA, CDR2 YNFKEQ. This CDR3 is CASSQVFSGSYNEQFF. In DNA form, the CDR3 reads TGTGCCAGCAGCCAAGTGTTTAGCGGCTCCTACAATGAGCAGTTCTTC.

This clone was seen a few times. The rearrangement joins TRBV28 to TRBJ1-2, with a possible D match to TRBD1 (5 bases). Germline lookup yields CDR1 MDHEN and CDR2 SYDVKM. The CDR3 sequence is 12 residues long. V was shortened by 7 bases and J by 1 base, with 7 bases between the two germline ends. The CDR3 reads CASNQGNYGYTF. The CDR3 bases are TGTGCCAGCAACCAGGGTAACTATGGCTACACCTTC.

This chain uses TRBV14 with TRBJ1-2; D gene uncertain. Trimming removed 0 bases at V and 3 bases at J, with 8 bases between. Looked up from germline, CDR1 is SGHDN and CDR2 is FVKESK. The CDR3 runs 14 residues. DNA for the CDR3: TGTGCCAGCAGCCAAGATGGTCGGTACTATGGCTACACCTTC. Protein product: CASSQDGRYYGYTF.